These 8 T cell receptor beta chains were sequenced from one sample in a study of CD8 T cells in ankylosing spondylitis. General study results and limits: A motif of fewer than ten highly homologous TCR beta variants was seen as apparently characteristic of ankylosing spondylitis blood.

TCRdb reanalysed the 5' RACE reads using MiXCR and keeps one entry per CDR3 protein. In the table there are about 500,000 distinct CDR3 sequences, 10% to 15% of which are singletons. Their cognate antigens are unknown. The sample taken for sequencing was blood, either unsorted or a sorted T cell fraction (not recorded which). These receptors originate from a male donor with ankylosing spondylitis.

The genes are TRBV5-1 and TRBJ2-1; no definite D call. CDR1 SGHRS and CDR2 YFSETQ come from the germline V gene. This CDR3 region has 11 residues. The V end lost 6 bases, the J end lost 13 bases, and 14 bases lay between the germline ends. CDR3 sequence reads: CASTDVKIQFF. CDR3 bases: TGCGCCAGCACGGACGTAAAGATACAGTTCTTC.

This clonotype turned up a few times. V gene TRBV20-1 combines with J gene TRBJ2-1; D perhaps matches TRBD1 (5 bases). Trimming stripped 1 base from V and 1 base from J, with 8 bases between. The CDR3 runs 14 residues. CDR1 and CDR2 (germline): DFQATT, SNEGSKA (reference sequence). CDR3 bases: TGCAGTGCTAGAGGGACACCTTCCTACAATGAGCAGTTCTTC. Translating it yields CSARGTPSYNEQFF.

This clonotype was seen more than once but under ten times. CDR3: CASSPEEVWNTEAFF. The CDR3 bases are TGTGCCAGCAGCCCCGAGGAGGTCTGGAACACTGAAGCTTTCTTT. This chain connects TRBV11-2 to TRBJ1-1; D unclear. The CDR3 contains 15 residues. The germline gives CDR1 SGHAT, CDR2 FQNNGV. V was shortened by 5 bases and J by 1 base, with 14 bases between the two germline ends.

The chain has TRBV20-1 and TRBJ2-2, with no clear D. Germline CDR1 reads DFQATT; CDR2 reads SNEGSKA (reference sequence). Trimming took 7 bases from V and 0 from J, leaving 9 bases between them. The CDR3 contains 13 residues. The CDR3 DNA sequence: TGCAGTGGGCGGCAGTCGAACACCGGGGAGCTGTTTTTT. Translated: CSGRQSNTGELFF.

V usage is TRBV27 and J usage is TRBJ1-2; 8 nucleotides align to TRBD1. V shed 5 bases and J 8 bases; nucleotides not matched to a gene: 16. Germline CDR1 reads MNHEY; CDR2 reads SMNVEV (reference sequence). This CDR3 region has 16 residues. The CDR3 loop is CASSPLQGAIWGGYTF. In nucleotides, the CDR3 is TGTGCCAGCAGTCCACTCCAGGGGGCAATCTGGGGGGGCTACACCTTC.

The chain joins TRBV10-3 to TRBJ2-2; no clear D. This CDR3 is 16 amino acids long. Germline lookup yields CDR1 ENHRY and CDR2 SYGVKD. V gave up 4 bases and J gave up 3 bases, with 15 bases separating them. CDR3 DNA: TGTGCCATCAGTGGAGACACTCCAGTACACACCGGGGAGCTGTTTTTT. Protein product: CAISGDTPVHTGELFF.

This chain joins TRBV3-1 and TRBJ1-5; D gene uncertain. With 2 bases removed from V and 10 bases from J, the gap between germline ends came to 12 bases. This CDR3 is built from 13 residues. CDR1 LGHDT and CDR2 YNNKEL come from the germline V gene (reference sequence). The CDR3 protein is CASSQSLGEPQHF. The CDR3 coding sequence is TGTGCCAGCAGCCAATCCCTCGGGGAACCCCAGCATTTT.

This clonotype was counted at least ten times. This rearrangement joins TRBV2 to TRBJ2-2; weak D call: TRBD1 (6 bases). Trimming removed 9 bases from V and 7 bases from J, with 12 bases in between. This CDR3 spans 12 amino acids. Germline-derived CDR1 and CDR2 are SNHLY and FYNNEI. CDR3 sequence: CASQGTGGELFF. The CDR3 DNA is TGTGCCAGTCAGGGGACGGGCGGGGAGCTGTTTTTT.